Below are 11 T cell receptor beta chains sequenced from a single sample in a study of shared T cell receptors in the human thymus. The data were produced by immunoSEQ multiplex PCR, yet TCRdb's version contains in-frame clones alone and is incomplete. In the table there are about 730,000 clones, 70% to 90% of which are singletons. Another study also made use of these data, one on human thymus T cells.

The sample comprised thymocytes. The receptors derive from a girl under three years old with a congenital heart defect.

The CDR3 spells CAISESRTGDEKLFF. CDR3 sequence (DNA): TGTGCCATCAGTGAGTCGAGGACAGGGGATGAAAAACTGTTTTTT. This rearrangement joins TRBV10-3 to TRBJ1-4, with 9 bases lining up with TRBD1. Germline assignment: CDR1 ENHRY and CDR2 SYGVKD. J lost 6 bases, V lost 0 bases, and 2 bases had no gene match. CDR3 length equals 15 residues.

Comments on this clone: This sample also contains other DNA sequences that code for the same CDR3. The CDR3 is CASSPGQGNTEAFF. Written as DNA, the CDR3 is TGTGCCAGCAGTCCTGGACAGGGGAACACTGAAGCTTTCTTT. J is TRBJ1-1 and V is TRBV27; 8 bases are a match to TRBD1. This CDR3 region has 14 residues. V lost 5 bases to trimming and J lost 1 base; unmatched junction nucleotides: 3. Germline-derived CDR1 and CDR2 are MNHEY and SMNVEV (reference sequence).

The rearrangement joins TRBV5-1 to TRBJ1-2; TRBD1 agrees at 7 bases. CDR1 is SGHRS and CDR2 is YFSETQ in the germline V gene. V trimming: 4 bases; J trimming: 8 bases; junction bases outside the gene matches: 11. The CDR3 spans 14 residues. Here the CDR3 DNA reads TGCGCCAGCAGCGTTACAGGGGAAAAGGGGGGCTACACCTTC. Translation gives CASSVTGEKGGYTF.

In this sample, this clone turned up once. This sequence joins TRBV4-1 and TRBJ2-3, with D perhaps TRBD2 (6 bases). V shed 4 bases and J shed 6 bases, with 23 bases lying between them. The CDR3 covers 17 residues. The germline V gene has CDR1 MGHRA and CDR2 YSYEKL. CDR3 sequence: CASSPALLAKHDDTQYF. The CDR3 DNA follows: TGCGCCAGCAGCCCCGCCCTCCTAGCGAAGCACGATGATACGCAGTATTTT.

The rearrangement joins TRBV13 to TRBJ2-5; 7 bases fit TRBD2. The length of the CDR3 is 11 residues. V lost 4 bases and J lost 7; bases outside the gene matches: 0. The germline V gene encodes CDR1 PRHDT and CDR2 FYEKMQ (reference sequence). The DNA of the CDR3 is TGTGCCAGCAGCTGGGGGGGGACCCAGTACTTC. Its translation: CASSWGGTQYF.

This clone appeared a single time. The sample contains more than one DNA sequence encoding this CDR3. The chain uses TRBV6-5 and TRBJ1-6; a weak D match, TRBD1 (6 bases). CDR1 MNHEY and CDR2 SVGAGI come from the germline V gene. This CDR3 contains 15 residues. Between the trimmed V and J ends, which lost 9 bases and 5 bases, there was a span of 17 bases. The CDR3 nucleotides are TGTGCCAGTCTCTACAGGGCATACCATAATTCACCCCTCCACTTT. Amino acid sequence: CASLYRAYHNSPLHF.

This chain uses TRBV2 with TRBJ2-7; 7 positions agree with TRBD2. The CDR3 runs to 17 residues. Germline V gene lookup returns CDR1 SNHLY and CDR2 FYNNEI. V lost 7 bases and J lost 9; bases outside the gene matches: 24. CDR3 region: CASIYSWSGASTRGQYF. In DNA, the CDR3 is TGTGCCAGCATATATTCTTGGAGCGGGGCCTCTACCCGCGGGCAGTACTTC. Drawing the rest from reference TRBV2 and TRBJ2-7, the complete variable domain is EPEVTQTPSHQVTQMGQEVILRCVPISNHLYFYWYRQILGQKVEFLVSFYNNEISEKSEIFDDQFSVERPDGSNFTLKIRSTKLEDSAMYFCASIYSWSGASTRGQYFGPGTRLTVT.

DNA of the CDR3: TGTGCCAGCAGCTCCCTTACTAACAGGGCCCGCGGCTACACCTTC. This codes for CASSSLTNRARGYTF. This chain connects TRBV5-4 to TRBJ1-2, with D perhaps matching TRBD1 (6 bases). V was pared by 3 bases and J by 8 bases, with 20 bases between. Germline lookup yields CDR1 SGHNT and CDR2 YYREEE (reference sequence). This CDR3 comprises 15 residues.

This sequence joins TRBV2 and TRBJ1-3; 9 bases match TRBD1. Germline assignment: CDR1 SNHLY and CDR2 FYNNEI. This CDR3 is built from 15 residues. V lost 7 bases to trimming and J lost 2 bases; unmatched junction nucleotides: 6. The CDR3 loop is CASTRDRETGNTIYF. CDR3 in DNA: TGTGCCAGCACCAGGGACAGGGAAACTGGAAACACCATATATTTT. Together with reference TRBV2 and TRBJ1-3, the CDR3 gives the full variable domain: EPEVTQTPSHQVTQMGQEVILRCVPISNHLYFYWYRQILGQKVEFLVSFYNNEISEKSEIFDDQFSVERPDGSNFTLKIRSTKLEDSAMYFCASTRDRETGNTIYFGEGSWLTVV.

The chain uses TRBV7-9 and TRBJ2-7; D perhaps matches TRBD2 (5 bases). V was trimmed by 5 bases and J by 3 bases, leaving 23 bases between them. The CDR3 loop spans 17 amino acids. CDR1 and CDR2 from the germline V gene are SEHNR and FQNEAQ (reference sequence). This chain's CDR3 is CASSAGRGPTRNYEQYF. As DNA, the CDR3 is TGTGCCAGCAGCGCGGGTCGCGGACCCACCCGCAACTACGAGCAGTACTTC.

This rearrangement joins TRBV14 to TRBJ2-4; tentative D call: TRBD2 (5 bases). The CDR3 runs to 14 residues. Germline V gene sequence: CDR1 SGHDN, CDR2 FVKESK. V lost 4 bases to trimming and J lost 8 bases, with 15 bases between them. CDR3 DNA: TGTGCCAGCAGCCGCCCCGGGAAGACGGACATTCAGTACTTC. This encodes CASSRPGKTDIQYF.